These T cell receptor beta chains were read from a single sample in a study of CD4+ T cells in melanoma. TCRdb keeps only in-frame clones here, not all; method: immunoSEQ multiplex PCR. The sample yields fewer than 150,000 clones, around 90% seen once. These receptors came from a human donor with melanoma. CDR3s include the opening cysteine and the closing phenylalanine or tryptophan. D genes are given only for firm matches. Size values are once, few and many counts, or a class for expanded clones, and some rows have none.

>-|TRBV25-1|TRBJ1-1|once
TGTGCCACCGAGCGTGGGGGAAGGGCTGAAGCTTTCTTT
CATERGGRAEAFF
>-|TRBV18|TRBJ1-1|-
TGTGCCAGCTCACCCTCCCCGGACGGGGTTGAAGCTTTCTTT
CASSPSPDGVEAFF
>-|TRBV29-1|TRBJ2-7|-
TGCAGCGTTGCCACCTCCTACGAGCAGTACTTC
CSVATSYEQYF
>TRBD1|TRBV20-1|TRBJ1-1|-
TGCAGTGCCACCGACAGGGAGGCTTTCTTT
CSATDREAFF
>TRBD1|TRBV19|TRBJ2-5|-
TGTGCCAGTAGTATCTCTTTGGGACAGGGTCAAGAGACCCAGTACTTC
CASSISLGQGQETQYF
>-|TRBV4-2|TRBJ2-2|-
TGTGCCAGCAGCCAAGTAGCGGAAACGAACACCGGGGAGCTGTTTTTT
CASSQVAETNTGELFF
>-|TRBV7-3|TRBJ1-2|few
TGTGCCAGCAGCGCATCCCGGGCCAACCGTAGAACACAGATTGGCTACACCTTC
CASSASRANRRTQIGYTF
>-|TRBV5-1|TRBJ1-2|-
TGCGCCAGCAGCTGGGGCTATGGCTACACCTTC
CASSWGYGYTF
>-|TRBV7-2|TRBJ2-3|-
TGTGCCAGCAGGAAGGGGCTAGTCGATACGCAGTATTTT
CASRKGLVDTQYF
>-|TRBV5-1|TRBJ1-4|-
TGCGCCAGCAGCGCGGGACCTCGGGGGCCGGGTGAAAAACTGTTTTTT
CASSAGPRGPGEKLFF
>TRBD1|TRBV9|TRBJ1-3|-
TGTGCCAGCAGCCCACGACAGGGGGCAGGAAACACCATATATTTT
CASSPRQGAGNTIYF
>-|TRBV11-2|TRBJ1-6|-
TGTGCCAGCAGCCCACAGGGCGACGGCTCCTATAATTCACCCCTCCACTTT
CASSPQGDGSYNSPLHF
>-|TRBV18|TRBJ1-6|-
TGTGCCAGCTCACCCGACAGCTATAATTCACCCCTCCACTTT
CASSPDSYNSPLHF
>TRBD1|TRBV10-3|TRBJ1-1|-
TGTGCCATCAACGGACAGGGGGCAGGCACTGAAGCTTTCTTT
CAINGQGAGTEAFF
>-|TRBV5-1|TRBJ2-1|-
TGCGCCAGCAGCCGTGCCTTCCGGGGGTCGGCCAATGAGCAGTTCTTC
CASSRAFRGSANEQFF
>TRBD1|TRBV5-1|TRBJ2-7|-
TGCGCCAGCAGGATTGCCGGGACAGATAATTACGAGCAGTACTTC
CASRIAGTDNYEQYF
>-|TRBV6-1|TRBJ2-7|once
TGTGCCAGCAGTGAAAAAGGCTACGAGCAGTACTTC
CASSEKGYEQYF
>-|TRBV6-1|TRBJ1-6|-
TGTGCCAGCAGTGAAAACCCCGGGACAACTTATAATTCACCCCTCCACTTT
CASSENPGTTYNSPLHF
>-|TRBV5-6|TRBJ1-5|-
TGTGCCAGCAGCTGGTCGGGGGGGCTCGGTGCTCAGCCCCAGCATTTT
CASSWSGGLGAQPQHF
>TRBD1|TRBV5-1|TRBJ2-5|-
TGCGCCAGCAGCTTGGCGCCCGGGACAGAAGAGACCCAGTACTTC
CASSLAPGTEETQYF
>-|TRBV5-1|TRBJ1-4|-
TGCGCCAGCAGCAGCGGGACCGTTGCAACTAATGAAAAACTGTTTTTT
CASSSGTVATNEKLFF
>-|TRBV12-5|TRBJ1-2|-
TGTGCTAGTGGGGGGTCCGGAATCTATGGCTACACCTTC
CASGGSGIYGYTF
>-|TRBV7-9|TRBJ1-1|-
TGTGCCAGCAGCTTATATGGCAGGTACACTGAAGCTTTCTTT
CASSLYGRYTEAFF
>-|TRBV7-9|TRBJ2-2|few
TGTGCCAGCAGCTTATGGGCCGGCGGCACCGGGGAGCTGTTTTTT
CASSLWAGGTGELFF
>TRBD1|TRBV5-1|TRBJ2-7|-
TGCGCCAGCAGCTTGGGAGGGGGCTCTTACGAGCAGTACTTC
CASSLGGGSYEQYF
>-|TRBV7-8|TRBJ2-6|-
TGTGCCAGCAGCTTAGGCCGGGGGTTCCTGGCCAGCTCTGGGGCCAACGTCCTGACTTTC
CASSLGRGFLASSGANVLTF
>-|TRBV25-1|TRBJ2-5|-
TGTGCCAGCGATGAGGAGGGTGGGGAGACCCAGTACTTC
CASDEEGGETQYF
>-|TRBV29-1|TRBJ1-2|-
TGCAGCGTTGAGAGGGTCCGAAACTATGGCTACACCTTC
CSVERVRNYGYTF
>-|TRBV27|TRBJ1-6|-
TGTGCCAGCAGTTTGACGAGCTCCTATAATTCACCCCTCCACTTT
CASSLTSSYNSPLHF
>-|TRBV5-1|TRBJ1-5|-
TGCGCCTCCAGGGTTGAGGGGGGCGATCAGCCCCAGCATTTT
CASRVEGGDQPQHF
>-|TRBV4-2|TRBJ2-3|-
TGTGCCAGCAGCCCGGGACTGACAGATACGCAGTATTTT
CASSPGLTDTQYF
>-|TRBV6-1|TRBJ2-7|-
TGTGCCAGCAGATCCGACGGTACCTACGAGCAGTACTTC
CASRSDGTYEQYF
>-|TRBV19|TRBJ1-1|-
TGTGCCAGTAAAAGGGGCAGGAGTCAGGGGAACACTGAAGCTTTCTTT
CASKRGRSQGNTEAFF
>-|TRBV18|TRBJ2-7|-
TGTGCCAGCTCACCTTCGACAGTTCCCTACGAGCAGTACTTC
CASSPSTVPYEQYF
>TRBD2|TRBV5-4|TRBJ2-3|-
TGTGCCAGCAGCCCAAAGACTAGCGGGAGCACAGATACGCAGTATTTT
CASSPKTSGSTDTQYF
>TRBD2|TRBV9|TRBJ2-1|-
TGTGCCAGCAGCGTAGGGGCGGGGGGGCCCGGTGAGCAGTTCTTC
CASSVGAGGPGEQFF
>-|TRBV6-5|TRBJ1-2|-
TGTGCCAGCAGTTACTCTTTGCGGGGGGATAGAGGCTACACCTTC
CASSYSLRGDRGYTF
>-|TRBV7-2|TRBJ2-1|-
TGTGCCAGCAGCTTATCAGGGACGTCCTACAATGAGCAGTTCTTC
CASSLSGTSYNEQFF
>-|TRBV7-8|TRBJ2-1|-
TGTGCCAGCAGCTTGAGCGAGCGAAGTAACAATGAGCAGTTCTTC
CASSLSERSNNEQFF
>-|TRBV6-1|TRBJ2-7|-
TGTGCCAGCAGTGAAGGACCGGGAACCAACTACGAGCAGTACTTC
CASSEGPGTNYEQYF
>-|TRBV7-9|TRBJ1-1|few
TGTGCCAGCACCCCCCCCGGGTCAGGGACTGAAGCTTTCTTT
CASTPPGSGTEAFF
>TRBD2|TRBV10-2|TRBJ2-1|once
TGCGCCAGCTCGACTAGCGGTGCCTACAATGAGCAGTTCTTC
CASSTSGAYNEQFF
>-|TRBV18|TRBJ2-2|-
TGTGCCAGCTCCCCAGACAGGACGAACACCGGGGAGCTGTTTTTT
CASSPDRTNTGELFF
>TRBD1|TRBV9|TRBJ2-1|once
TGTGCCAGCAGCTTCCGGACAGGGGCCAATGAGCAGTTCTTC
CASSFRTGANEQFF
>-|TRBV7-9|TRBJ2-2|-
TGTGCCAGCAGCTGGGGGAGAGGGGAGCTGTTTTTT
CASSWGRGELFF
>-|TRBV10-1|TRBJ2-1|-
TGCGCCAGCAGTGAACTGGCTAGCTCCTACAATGAGCAGTTCTTC
CASSELASSYNEQFF
>-|TRBV2|TRBJ1-4|-
TGTGCCAGCAGTGACGGCCGCTCACATGAAAAACTGTTTTTT
CASSDGRSHEKLFF
>-|TRBV6-1|TRBJ1-2|-
TGTGCCAGCAGTGAGGCTATCTGGGGCTATGGCTACACCTTC
CASSEAIWGYGYTF
>-|TRBV12-2|TRBJ1-2|-
TGTGCAAGTCGCGCCCTCTGGGGGGCCGACTACTATGGCTACACCTTC
CASRALWGADYYGYTF
>-|TRBV7-2|TRBJ2-7|-
TGTGCCAGCAGCTTAAATAGAGGGGAGCAGTACTTC
CASSLNRGEQYF
>-|TRBV11-2|TRBJ2-1|-
TGTGCCAGCCGACCCGGGGGTGTTGGGGGGCCGAACAATGAGCAGTTCTTC
CASRPGGVGGPNNEQFF
>-|TRBV29-1|TRBJ2-5|-
TGCAGCGCTGGAGAAGGTAGAGAGACCCAGTACTTC
CSAGEGRETQYF
>-|TRBV7-3|TRBJ1-2|-
TGTGCCAGCAGCTTAAGTGGGGGACAACAGTCGGACTACACCTTC
CASSLSGGQQSDYTF
>TRBD2|TRBV5-6|TRBJ2-3|-
TGTGCCAGCAGCCCCGGACTAGCCACGGATACGCAGTATTTT
CASSPGLATDTQYF